These T cell receptor beta chains were read from a single sample in a study of T cell changes during pregnancy in multiple sclerosis. Some clones are missing from TCRdb's copy, which holds only in-frame ones; the method was immunoSEQ multiplex PCR. The sample shows under 85,000 clones, just over 90% of them seen only once. The source material was CD4+ T cells from peripheral blood mononuclear cells, sampled before pregnancy. Receptors were obtained from a female donor with multiple sclerosis, enrolled in a pregnancy study. Both conserved end residues are part of each CDR3. D genes are given only for firm matches. A row's size may be missing; if present it is once, few, many or a size class.

>TRBV15|TRBJ1-2|.|TRBD1
CATSTRDRDPYGYTF
TGTGCCACCAGCACTCGGGACAGGGACCCCTATGGCTACACCTTC
>TRBV19|TRBJ2-3|.|TRBD1
CASKRGDRVSDTQYF
TGTGCCAGTAAAAGGGGGGACAGGGTTTCGGATACGCAGTATTTT
>TRBV27|TRBJ2-6|.|.
CASSMTLDKFSGANVLTF
TGTGCCAGCAGTATGACCTTGGACAAATTCTCTGGGGCCAACGTCCTGACTTTC
>TRBV6-5|TRBJ1-1|.|.
CASTNKGVGTEAFF
TGTGCCAGCACCAACAAGGGAGTGGGCACTGAAGCTTTCTTT
>TRBV15|TRBJ1-5|.|.
CATSRGGPNQPQHF
TGTGCCACCAGCAGAGGAGGGCCCAATCAGCCCCAGCATTTT
>TRBV25-1|TRBJ1-4|.|.
CASRGSGRGGDEKLFF
TGTGCCAGCAGAGGATCCGGACGGGGAGGGGATGAAAAACTGTTTTTT
>TRBV9|TRBJ2-2|.|.
CASSPQLTSLGTGELFF
TGTGCCAGCAGCCCCCAGCTTACTAGTCTAGGCACCGGGGAGCTGTTTTTT
>TRBV7-9|TRBJ2-2|.|TRBD1
CASSLGTGRTGELFF
TGTGCCAGCAGCTTAGGGACAGGGAGGACCGGGGAGCTGTTTTTT
>TRBV14|TRBJ2-4|.|.
CASSQEGWRGKNIQYF
TGTGCCAGCAGCCAAGAAGGCTGGAGGGGCAAAAACATTCAGTACTTC
>TRBV14|TRBJ1-2|.|.
CASSQAGYGYTF
TGTGCCAGCAGCCAAGCAGGCTATGGCTACACCTTC
>TRBV6-4|TRBJ2-2|few|TRBD2
CASSPSGRTGELFF
TGTGCCAGCAGTCCTAGCGGGAGAACCGGGGAGCTGTTTTTT
>TRBV30|TRBJ2-1|once|.
CAWNLIPGDEQFF
TGTGCCTGGAACCTAATTCCGGGGGACGAGCAGTTCTTC
>TRBV5-1|TRBJ1-2|.|TRBD1
CASSLRSGTGERYGYTF
TGCGCCAGCAGCTTGCGTTCAGGGACAGGGGAAAGGTATGGCTACACCTTC
>TRBV7-3|TRBJ2-3|.|TRBD1
CASSLTTGEGTDTQYF
TGTGCCAGCAGCTTAACGACAGGGGAGGGCACAGATACGCAGTATTTT
>TRBV7-3|TRBJ2-3|.|TRBD2
CASSPLAGYTDTQYF
TGTGCCAGCAGCCCACTAGCGGGGTACACAGATACGCAGTATTTT
>TRBV4-1|TRBJ1-4|.|TRBD1
CASSQVGTGGEKLFF
TGCGCCAGCAGCCAAGTAGGGACAGGGGGTGAAAAACTGTTTTTT
>TRBV18|TRBJ2-1|.|.
CASSPQDTINNEQFF
TGTGCCAGCTCACCACAGGACACTATCAACAATGAGCAGTTCTTC
>TRBV14|TRBJ2-3|.|.
CASSQRDPSTDTQYF
TGTGCCAGCAGCCAGAGGGATCCTAGCACAGATACGCAGTATTTT
>TRBV27|TRBJ1-6|.|.
CASSFRTEDSPLHF
TGTGCCAGCAGTTTTAGGACAGAGGATTCACCCCTCCACTTT
>TRBV30|TRBJ2-5|.|.
CASQSLLPNGETQYF
TGTGCCTCCCAAAGCTTGCTTCCGAACGGGGAGACCCAGTACTTC
>TRBV5-4|TRBJ2-2|.|.
CASSAGHNTGELFF
TGTGCCAGCAGCGCGGGCCATAACACCGGGGAGCTGTTTTTT
>TRBV11-2|TRBJ1-2|.|TRBD1
CASSSGTGFYGYTF
TGTGCCAGCAGCTCCGGGACAGGGTTCTATGGCTACACCTTC
>TRBV2|TRBJ1-4|.|TRBD1
CATGMGTGGEKLFF
TGTGCCACCGGTATGGGGACAGGGGGTGAAAAACTGTTTTTT
>TRBV7-2|TRBJ1-5|.|.
CASSSRYSNQPQHF
TGTGCCAGCAGCTCTAGATATAGTAATCAGCCCCAGCATTTT
>TRBV6-1|TRBJ2-2|once|.
CASSQGSDPGELFF
TGTGCCAGCAGTCAAGGGAGCGACCCCGGGGAGCTGTTTTTT
>TRBV7-2|TRBJ1-2|.|.
CASGKGANYGYTF
TGTGCCAGCGGGAAGGGGGCTAACTATGGCTACACCTTC
>TRBV19|TRBJ1-1|once|TRBD1
CASRFGTGGTEAFF
TGTGCCAGCCGCTTCGGGACAGGGGGCACTGAAGCTTTCTTT
>TRBV5-1|TRBJ1-2|once|.
CASSLVGRDDGYTF
TGCGCCAGCAGCTTGGTAGGGAGGGACGATGGCTACACCTTC
>TRBV6-6|TRBJ2-7|.|.
CASSYLANEQYF
TGTGCCAGCAGTTACTTAGCCAACGAGCAGTACTTC
>TRBV6-5|TRBJ1-2|.|TRBD1
CASTTHGTGVGYTF
TGTGCCAGCACCACACACGGGACAGGGGTTGGCTACACCTTC
>TRBV27|TRBJ2-2|.|.
CATSTGLDTGELFF
TGTGCCACCAGTACAGGGTTGGACACCGGGGAGCTGTTTTTT
>TRBV6-5|TRBJ1-1|.|.
CASSKPTVNTEAFF
TGTGCCAGCAGTAAACCGACAGTGAACACTGAAGCTTTCTTT
>TRBV11-2|TRBJ1-4|.|.
CASSPYSGARGNEKLFF
TGTGCCAGCAGCCCCTACTCCGGGGCCAGGGGTAATGAAAAACTGTTTTTT
>TRBV30|TRBJ1-2|.|TRBD1
CACGQGLKAYGYTF
TGTGCCTGTGGACAGGGTCTCAAGGCCTATGGCTACACCTTC
>TRBV6-1|TRBJ1-4|.|.
CASSGSHALDEKLFF
TGTGCCAGCAGTGGGTCACATGCCCTGGATGAAAAACTGTTTTTT
>TRBV18|TRBJ1-1|.|TRBD1
CASSNRGRNTEAFF
TGTGCCAGCTCAAACAGGGGACGTAACACTGAAGCTTTCTTT
>TRBV6-5|TRBJ2-1|.|TRBD1
CASRKDRVVGDEQFF
TGTGCCAGTCGAAAGGACAGGGTTGTAGGCGATGAGCAGTTCTTC
>TRBV19|TRBJ1-2|.|TRBD1
CASNFGTGGNYGYTF
TGTGCCAGTAATTTCGGGACAGGAGGCAACTATGGCTACACCTTC
>TRBV5-8|TRBJ2-3|.|TRBD2
CASSFRLAGGTDTQYF
TGTGCCAGCAGCTTCCGACTAGCGGGGGGCACAGATACGCAGTATTTT
>TRBV10-3|TRBJ2-5|.|TRBD1
CAISPGTGKETQYF
TGTGCCATCAGTCCCGGGACAGGGAAAGAGACCCAGTACTTC
>TRBV6-1|TRBJ2-5|.|TRBD2
CASSEVMAVPGTSGDQETQYF
TGTGCCAGCAGTGAAGTAATGGCAGTTCCGGGGACTAGCGGGGATCAAGAGACCCAGTACTTC
>TRBV30|TRBJ2-1|.|.
CAWLDPGDEQFF
TGTGCCTGGCTCGACCCGGGGGATGAGCAGTTCTTC
>TRBV30|TRBJ2-1|.|TRBD2
CACQAGGVNEQFF
TGTGCCTGCCAAGCGGGAGGTGTCAATGAGCAGTTCTTC
>TRBV10-1|TRBJ2-3|.|TRBD2
CASSQTSGGPDTQYF
TGCGCCAGCAGCCAAACTAGCGGGGGCCCAGATACGCAGTATTTT
>TRBV9|TRBJ2-7|.|TRBD1
CASSARDSSYEQYF
TGTGCCAGCAGCGCGAGGGACAGTTCCTACGAGCAGTACTTC
>TRBV2|TRBJ2-1|.|.
CASRATGDFYNEQFF
TGTGCCAGCAGGGCCACAGGGGACTTCTACAATGAGCAGTTCTTC
>TRBV5-1|TRBJ2-7|.|.
CASSLTHPYEQYF
TGCGCCAGCAGCTTGACACATCCGTACGAGCAGTACTTC
>TRBV28|TRBJ2-3|.|TRBD2
CASSLIGRGTDTQYF
TGTGCCAGCAGTTTAATCGGGCGGGGGACAGATACGCAGTATTTT
>TRBV2|TRBJ1-2|.|TRBD1
CASSLTGPPFPYGYTF
TGTGCCAGCAGCTTGACAGGGCCACCCTTTCCGTATGGCTACACCTTC
>TRBV18|TRBJ1-4|.|TRBD1
CASSLTGTDNEKLFF
TGTGCCAGCTCGTTAACCGGGACAGATAATGAAAAACTGTTTTTT
>TRBV28|TRBJ2-7|once|TRBD2
CASSSPGAGGPPKQYF
TGTGCCAGCAGTTCCCCAGGAGCGGGAGGTCCTCCCAAGCAGTACTTC
>TRBV19|TRBJ2-7|.|TRBD2
CASSRGLGYEQYF
TGTGCCAGTAGTAGGGGACTAGGATACGAGCAGTACTTC
>TRBV5-5|TRBJ1-5|.|TRBD1
CASSVTGGHQPQHF
TGTGCCAGCAGCGTAACAGGGGGCCATCAGCCCCAGCATTTT
>TRBV6-5|TRBJ1-2|.|.
CASTENPNYGYTF
TGTGCCAGTACAGAAAACCCTAACTATGGCTACACCTTC
>TRBV2|TRBJ1-5|.|TRBD1
CASSERSRGPQPQHF
TGTGCCAGCAGTGAGAGAAGCAGGGGGCCCCAGCCCCAGCATTTT